Listed below are T cell receptor beta chains from one sample, sequenced in a study of OX40 agonist ivuxolimab in advanced cancers. Using immunoSEQ multiplex PCR, the repertoire was profiled, and TCRdb retains in-frame clones only, with some absent. The sample lists about 65,000 clones, about nine tenths occurring once. The sequences come from CD4+ or CD8+ T cells sorted from blood, collected in a trial of the OX40 agonist ivuxolimab. The origin of the receptors is an adult with an advanced solid tumor such as melanoma, head and neck, liver or kidney cancer. Each CDR3 is given with its conserved first and last residue. A D gene is named only where the DNA matches it firmly. The size field is filled for only some rows; it gives once, few, many or a size class.

cdr3_nt cdr3_aa j_call v_call clone_size d_call
TGTGCCAGTAGTCCCACCCTGACAGGGGCTGGAAACACCATATATTTT CASSPTLTGAGNTIYF TRBJ1-3 TRBV19 . TRBD1
TGTGCCAGCAGCACGAGGACTGAAGCTTTCTTT CASSTRTEAFF TRBJ1-1 TRBV28 . .
TGTGCCAGCAGTCGACAGTCTAGCACAGATACGCAGTATTTT CASSRQSSTDTQYF TRBJ2-3 TRBV6-5 . .
TGTGCCAGCAAAGCGGGGAGCACAGATACGCAGTATTTT CASKAGSTDTQYF TRBJ2-3 TRBV5-4 . TRBD2
TGTGCCAGCAGCTTGGTTGGGCAGGTTAATTCACCCCTCCACTTT CASSLVGQVNSPLHF TRBJ1-6 TRBV5-4 . .
TGTGCCAGCAGCTTACAGGGGAGACTTGTGAGAAACACCATATATTTT CASSLQGRLVRNTIYF TRBJ1-3 TRBV7-8 . .
TGTGCCAGCAGCCTATTACAGGGGGAGGTTGGAAAACTGTTTTTT CASSLLQGEVGKLFF TRBJ1-4 TRBV5-5 . TRBD1
TGTGCCAGCAGCCGACCCCTCGGGGGCGGTACTGAAGCTTTCTTT CASSRPLGGGTEAFF TRBJ1-1 TRBV7-2 . .
TGTGCCAGTGGGCCAAGGGGTTATAGCAATCAGCCCCAGCATTTT CASGPRGYSNQPQHF TRBJ1-5 TRBV19 medium-sized .
TGTGCCAGCAGCTTAGGCGGGAGAAGTACAGATACGCAGTATTTT CASSLGGRSTDTQYF TRBJ2-3 TRBV7-3 . TRBD2
TGCGCCAGCAGCACCGGACGGGAAAATGAAAAACTGTTTTTT CASSTGRENEKLFF TRBJ1-4 TRBV5-1 . .
TGCAGCGTCACCCAGGGGGTAAGGGGTGAGCAGTACTTC CSVTQGVRGEQYF TRBJ2-7 TRBV29-1 . TRBD1
TGTGCCAGTAGTATGGGGGGGCAGGGAAGAACTGAAGCTTTCTTT CASSMGGQGRTEAFF TRBJ1-1 TRBV19 . .
TGTGCCAGCAGCTCTAACACTAGGGCAGGCCGCTACGAGCAGTACTTC CASSSNTRAGRYEQYF TRBJ2-7 TRBV7-9 once .
TGCGCCAGCAGCTTGGGTCGGGCGGGCACAGATACGCAGTATTTT CASSLGRAGTDTQYF TRBJ2-3 TRBV5-1 . .
TGTGCCAGCACCCCAGTTGTCCAGGACAATGAGCAGTTCTTC CASTPVVQDNEQFF TRBJ2-1 TRBV7-9 . .
TGTGCCAGCAGCTTAGCCGACAGTTACAATGAGCAGTTCTTC CASSLADSYNEQFF TRBJ2-1 TRBV7-2 . .
TGTGCCAGCAGCTCTACCCCCGGGACAGACTATGGCTACACCTTC CASSSTPGTDYGYTF TRBJ1-2 TRBV11-2 . TRBD1
TGTGCCAGTAGGAGTCCGGGACAGCAGATCAATGAGCAGTTCTTC CASRSPGQQINEQFF TRBJ2-1 TRBV19 . TRBD1
TGTGCCAGCAGGGGGACAGGGGATCCGAACACTGAAGCTTTCTTT CASRGTGDPNTEAFF TRBJ1-1 TRBV6-6 . TRBD1
TGCGCCAGCAGCTTGGATCAAGAGACCCAGTACTTC CASSLDQETQYF TRBJ2-5 TRBV5-1 . .